This T cell receptor (beta chain) originates from a study of shared clonotypes between healthy human individuals. Turning to the study itself: Three plates were used per donor for CD4 naive, three for CD4 memory, two for CD8 naive and one for CD8 memory. Study results and limitations: Naive subsets, compared against memory subsets, generally had larger estimated richness values.

As to this clone: Its specificity is unknown.

Profiling relied on immunoSEQ multiplex PCR, and the TCRdb table lists in-frame clones only, not all of them. The table has millions of clones, around nine tenths seen once. Donors were healthy HIV-negative adults without recent acute infections or vaccinations. CD4+ cells underwent separation, giving CD45RA+ naive and CD45RA-negative memory subsets. The CDR3 contains 16 residues. Looked up from germline, CDR1 is MNHEY and CDR2 is SVGAGI. V was pared by 0 bases and J by 8 bases, with 17 bases between. The V and J genes are TRBV6-5 and TRBJ2-1; D may be TRBD2 (6 bases). The sequenced material came from naive CD4+ T cells sorted from blood. This sample's subset: CD45RA+ positively selected. The sequence derives from a man aged 18 to 30 in good health. As DNA, the CDR3 is TGTGCCAGCAGTTACTCGGGGGTACTAGCTCAGGATGAGCAGTTCTTC. It codes for CASSYSGVLAQDEQFF.